These 28 T cell receptor beta chains originate from one sample sequenced in a study of T cell therapy after organ transplantation. The method was immunoSEQ multiplex PCR; TCRdb's version includes in-frame clones alone and lacks a portion of them. The sample records 45,000 to 50,000 clones, about 94% being singletons. For these receptors, no antigen is known. Sequencing used CD8+ T cells from blood, obtained before autologous CMV-specific T cell therapy. The receptors were gathered from a human patient who had received a solid organ transplant and had CMV disease.

V and J are TRBV5-1 and TRBJ2-7; 7 nucleotides match TRBD1. The CDR3 extends over 13 amino acids. V trimming: 2 bases; J trimming: 5 bases; junction bases outside the gene matches: 4. CDR1 and CDR2 from the germline V gene are SGHRS and YFSETQ. The CDR3 DNA is TGCGCCAGCAGCTTCAGGACAGGCGACGAGCAGTACTTC. This sequence encodes CASSFRTGDEQYF.

This chain connects TRBV25-1 to TRBJ2-7, with D possibly being TRBD2 (5 bases). CDR3 length: 15 residues. CDR1 MGHDK and CDR2 SYGVNS come from the germline V gene. Trimming stripped 3 bases from V and 5 bases from J, with 17 bases between. The CDR3: CASSDWGKGDHEQYF. The CDR3 bases are TGTGCCAGCAGTGACTGGGGTAAGGGAGACCACGAGCAGTACTTC.

The J gene is TRBJ2-7, the V gene TRBV6-5, with D perhaps TRBD2 (5 bases). This CDR3 spans 14 amino acids. In germline, CDR1 is MNHEY, CDR2 SVGAGI. The ends were cut back, 2 bases at V and 0 bases at J, with 8 bases in the middle. CDR3 residues: CASSYAGSSYEQYF. CDR3 coding DNA: TGTGCCAGCAGTTACGCGGGCAGCTCCTACGAGCAGTACTTC.

The V gene is TRBV5-6, the J gene TRBJ1-1; D might be TRBD1 (5 bases). The CDR3 length is 13 residues. Between the trimmed V and J ends, which lost 3 bases and 11 bases, there was a span of 17 bases. Germline V gene lookup returns CDR1 SGHDT and CDR2 YYEEEE. This chain's CDR3 is CASSSFIGAEAFF. The CDR3 nucleotides read TGTGCCAGCAGCTCCTTTATCGGGGCGGAGGCTTTCTTT. The full variable domain, in which reference TRBV5-6 and TRBJ1-1 provide the parts outside the CDR3, is DAGVTQSPTHLIKTRGQQVTLRCSPKSGHDTVSWYQQALGQGPQFIFQYYEEEERQRGNFPDRFSGHQFPNYSSELNVNALLLGDSALYLCASSSFIGAEAFFGQGTRLTVV.

The rearrangement joins TRBV6-5 to TRBJ2-1; D remains unclear. CDR3 length: 13 amino acids. Trimming removed 5 bases from V and 5 bases from J, with 10 bases in between. Per the germline V gene, CDR1 is MNHEY and CDR2 is SVGAGI. CDR3 sequence (DNA): TGTGCCAGCAGTGGATGGTCACACAATGAGCAGTTCTTC. This encodes CASSGWSHNEQFF.

The rearrangement joins TRBV6-5 to TRBJ1-1; D gene unclear. The germline V gene has CDR1 MNHEY and CDR2 SVGAGI. V was cut by 2 bases and J by 3 bases, with 10 bases left in between. CDR3 size: 14 residues. The DNA of the CDR3 is TGTGCCAGCAGTTACATTCGGGCAGACACTGAAGCTTTCTTT. This sequence encodes CASSYIRADTEAFF.

The rearrangement joins TRBV4-2 to TRBJ2-1; D may be TRBD2 (6 bases). The length of the CDR3 is 14 residues. CDR1 is LGHNA, CDR2 YNFKEQ, per germline. V was shortened by 0 bases and J by 9 bases, with 12 bases between the two germline ends. For the CDR3, the DNA is TGTGCCAGCAGCCAAGACTCAAGCGGGTCTGAGCAGTTCTTC. Translated, it gives CASSQDSSGSEQFF.

This chain links TRBV7-2 with TRBJ2-7, with D perhaps TRBD1 or TRBD2 (6 bases each). Trimming stripped 3 bases from V and 4 bases from J, with 13 bases between. Germline V lookup: CDR1 SGHTA, CDR2 FQGNSA. The CDR3 sequence is 14 residues long. Here the CDR3 reads CASSFGGGRYEQYF. The CDR3, as DNA: TGTGCCAGCAGCTTCGGGGGCGGAAGGTACGAGCAGTACTTC.

In nucleotides, the CDR3 is TGTGCCAGTAGTACCTCAGGGGCGCGCGAGCAGTACTTC. It is translated as CASSTSGAREQYF. This chain links TRBV19 with TRBJ2-7; a weak D match, TRBD1 (6 bases). CDR3 length: 13 residues. Germline CDR1 and CDR2: LNHDA and SQIVND (reference sequence). V lost 4 bases to trimming and J lost 6 bases, with 13 bases between them.

The gene calls are TRBV4-3 and TRBJ1-5; D is possibly TRBD1 (5 bases). Trimming took off 0 bases at V and 3 bases at J, with 12 bases between the two ends. The CDR3 totals 16 residues. Germline V gene sequence: CDR1 LGHNA, CDR2 YSLEER. CDR3 in DNA: TGCGCCAGCAGCCAAGATCCGGGGACCCACAATCAGCCCCAGCATTTT. The encoded protein is CASSQDPGTHNQPQHF.

J is TRBJ2-7 and V is TRBV6-1, with 10 positions matching TRBD1. The germline V gene has CDR1 MNHNS and CDR2 SASEGT. The J segment lost 6 bases and the V segment lost 6 bases, leaving 11 bases of the junction unmatched. The CDR3 spans 15 residues. The CDR3 sequence is CASRDRDRGEGEQYF. The CDR3 bases are TGTGCCAGCAGAGACCGGGACAGGGGTGAAGGCGAGCAGTACTTC.

The chain employs TRBV4-3 and TRBJ2-5; no clear D. Trimming shortened V by 1 base and J by 5 bases, and 14 bases separated the two germline ends. Germline CDR1 and CDR2: LGHNA and YSLEER. The CDR3 totals 15 residues. CDR3 DNA: TGCGCCAGCAGCCAAGCTCCCAGTCTGAGGGAGACCCAGTACTTC. This translates into CASSQAPSLRETQYF.

The J gene is TRBJ2-1, the V gene TRBV27, with a weak D call TRBD1 (6 bases). The CDR3 runs to 14 residues. V was clipped by 5 bases and J by 8 bases, with 16 bases between them. Germline lookup yields CDR1 MNHEY and CDR2 SMNVEV (reference sequence). CDR3 DNA sequence: TGTGCCAGCAGTATTACAGGGTCAGGCGATGAGCAGTTCTTC. Translating it yields CASSITGSGDEQFF.

This CDR3 reads CASSPGTSSNQPQHF. The CDR3, as DNA: TGCGCCAGCAGCCCAGGGACATCCAGCAATCAGCCCCAGCATTTT. V gene TRBV5-1 combines with J gene TRBJ1-5; possibly TRBD1 for D (6 bases). Germline CDR1 reads SGHRS; CDR2 reads YFSETQ. There are 15 residues in the CDR3. V was trimmed by 4 bases and J by 1 base, leaving 12 bases between them.

This sequence joins TRBV14 and TRBJ2-5; TRBD1 agrees at 7 bases. V dropped 2 bases and J dropped 3; count of bases not matched to a gene: 0. This CDR3 region has 13 residues. Germline assignment: CDR1 SGHDN and CDR2 FVKESK. The CDR3 reads CASSQTGEETQYF. CDR3 nucleotide sequence: TGTGCCAGCAGCCAAACAGGGGAAGAGACCCAGTACTTC.

Only a few counts were recorded for this clone. The DNA for the CDR3 is TGTGCCATCAGTGGGGGCAATTCACCCCTCCACTTT. Encoded protein: CAISGGNSPLHF. The chain combines TRBV10-3 with TRBJ1-6, with a weak D call TRBD1 (5 bases). The CDR3 is 12 residues long. Germline V gives CDR1 ENHRY, CDR2 SYGVKD. Trimming shortened V by 4 bases and J by 7 bases, and 5 bases separated the two germline ends.

The chain uses TRBV29-1 and TRBJ1-1, with 7 bases identical to TRBD1. The ends lost 1 base at V and 1 base at J; junction bases unmatched: 3. This CDR3 spans 14 amino acids. Germline V gives CDR1 SQVTM, CDR2 ANQGSEA. The CDR3 protein is CSVEGTGGNTEAFF. The CDR3 DNA reads as TGCAGCGTTGAAGGGACAGGAGGGAACACTGAAGCTTTCTTT.

The chain employs TRBV7-2 and TRBJ2-7, with 7 bases matching TRBD1. Germline loops: CDR1 SGHTA, CDR2 FQGNSA. Trimming removed 2 bases from V and 5 bases from J; junction bases left unmatched: 9. The CDR3 consists of 15 residues. CDR3 loop: CASSLRQGSSHEQYF. The CDR3 region has the DNA TGTGCCAGCAGCTTAAGACAGGGAAGTTCCCACGAGCAGTACTTC.

The V call is TRBV4-3, the J call TRBJ1-1; TRBD1 aligns across 9 bases. With V trimmed by 5 bases and J by 3 bases, 4 bases remained unmatched. The CDR3 is 14 residues long. Germline CDR1 and CDR2: LGHNA and YSLEER. CDR3 in DNA: TGCGCCAGCAGCTTCCGACAGGGGGACACTGAAGCTTTCTTT. Its translation is CASSFRQGDTEAFF.

The chain uses TRBV4-1 and TRBJ1-1; possible D gene TRBD1, 5 bases. Germline values: CDR1 MGHRA, CDR2 YSYEKL. The CDR3 consists of 15 residues. Between the trimmed V and J ends, which lost 4 bases and 6 bases, there was a span of 18 bases. CDR3 amino acids: CASSRLPGEAAEAFF. The DNA for the CDR3 is TGCGCCAGCAGCCGACTCCCGGGGGAAGCAGCTGAAGCTTTCTTT.

The chain uses TRBV19 and TRBJ2-2, with a tentative D call TRBD1 (5 bases). The germline V gene has CDR1 LNHDA and CDR2 SQIVND (reference sequence). The CDR3 runs to 13 residues. The V end lost 10 bases, the J end lost 1 base, and 10 bases lay between the germline ends. CDR3 sequence (DNA): TGTGCCACCTTTGGACAGAACACCGGGGAGCTGTTTTTT. Protein sequence: CATFGQNTGELFF.

The chain employs TRBV4-1 and TRBJ2-7; 7 nucleotides align to TRBD2. The CDR3 loop spans 15 amino acids. V lost 0 bases to trimming and J lost 2 bases; unmatched junction nucleotides: 4. CDR1 is MGHRA and CDR2 is YSYEKL in the germline V gene. The CDR3 sequence is CASSQDGGVTYEQYF. CDR3 bases: TGCGCCAGCAGCCAAGATGGGGGGGTCACCTACGAGCAGTACTTC.

The V call is TRBV6-6, the J call TRBJ1-5; D is perhaps TRBD1 (6 bases). Per the germline V gene, CDR1 is MNHNY and CDR2 is SVGAGI (reference sequence). V was clipped by 4 bases and J by 0 bases, with 13 bases between them. The CDR3 is made up of 16 amino acids. In nucleotides, the CDR3 is TGTGCCAGCAGTTCCTACAGGGCCGATAGCAATCAGCCCCAGCATTTT. This encodes CASSSYRADSNQPQHF.

V gene TRBV2 combines with J gene TRBJ1-1, with D hard to call. V lost 1 base, J lost 3 bases, and 12 bases lay in between. This CDR3 has 15 residues. Per the germline V gene, CDR1 is SNHLY and CDR2 is FYNNEI. The CDR3, as DNA: TGTGCCAGCAGTGAAGGAGGCAGACTAGACACTGAAGCTTTCTTT. Encoded protein: CASSEGGRLDTEAFF.

The chain employs TRBV11-1 and TRBJ1-1; TRBD1 is a possible D gene (6 bases). CDR1 SGHAT and CDR2 FQDESV come from the germline V gene (reference sequence). Deletions cut 1 base from V and 5 bases from J, with 8 bases between. This CDR3 contains 13 residues. The CDR3 DNA reads TGTGCCAGCAGCTTAGGGGGGCGGACTGAAGCTTTCTTT. Protein product: CASSLGGRTEAFF. The full variable domain, rest sourced from reference TRBV11-1 and TRBJ1-1, is EAEVAQSPRYKITEKSQAVAFWCDPISGHATLYWYRQILGQGPELLVQFQDESVVDDSQLPKDRFSAERLKGVDSTLKIQPAELGDSAMYLCASSLGGRTEAFFGQGTRLTVV.

The V gene is TRBV27, the J gene TRBJ1-2; maybe TRBD1 (6 bases). The V and J ends lost 2 bases and 4 bases respectively, with 11 bases between them. The germline gives CDR1 MNHEY, CDR2 SMNVEV (reference sequence). The CDR3 runs 14 residues. CDR3: CASSLRDNPYGYTF. The CDR3 DNA reads TGTGCCAGCAGTTTAAGGGACAATCCCTATGGCTACACCTTC.

V and J are TRBV27 and TRBJ2-7; 9 positions match TRBD1. Germline loops: CDR1 MNHEY, CDR2 SMNVEV (reference sequence). V dropped 7 bases and J dropped 4; count of bases not matched to a gene: 8. The CDR3 extends over 14 amino acids. CDR3 sequence (DNA): TGTGCCAGCATCCCACAGGGGGCAGGATACGAGCAGTACTTC. Encoded protein: CASIPQGAGYEQYF.

V gene TRBV27 combines with J gene TRBJ2-7; D is possibly TRBD2 (5 bases). This CDR3 contains 14 residues. The V end lost 0 bases, the J end lost 4 bases, and 10 bases lay between the germline ends. Germline lookup yields CDR1 MNHEY and CDR2 SMNVEV (reference sequence). The CDR3 here is CASSLSGIGYEQYF. CDR3 coding DNA: TGTGCCAGCAGTTTATCCGGGATCGGATACGAGCAGTACTTC.